This TCR beta chain was obtained from a study of graft-versus-host responses after intestinal transplantation. Study-level information: The transplants performed in recipients were multivisceral, liver-intestinal, or isolated intestinal. General study points: GvH clonotypes were identified within recipient marrow, with a subset emerging first in ileum or blood.

Assay: immunoSEQ multiplex PCR; the TCRdb copy retains only in-frame clones and omits some. The repertoire holds tens of thousands of clones, about 87% seen once, with approximately 0.3% in the top ten. Of note for this clone: Antigen specificity is unknown.

This receptor was obtained from a human donor who was the organ donor for an intestinal transplant. The specimen was unstimulated CD4+ T cells sorted from spleen or lymph node cells, collected before transplant.

CDR3 protein: CASSQRQRGNEQFF. As DNA, the CDR3 is TGCGCCAGCAGCCAACGTCAGCGGGGGAATGAGCAGTTCTTC. The chain employs TRBV4-1 and TRBJ2-1; TRBD2 matches at 8 bases. The CDR3 is made up of 14 amino acids. V was pared by 2 bases and J by 7 bases, with 4 bases of the junction left unmatched. CDR1 is MGHRA and CDR2 is YSYEKL in the germline V gene.